The next 27 T cell receptor beta chains were all read from a single sample in a study of T cell responses to AZD1222 COVID-19 vaccine. Produced via immunoSEQ multiplex PCR; TCRdb's table is partial and in-frame only. This table has some 110,000 clones, 80% to 90% appearing once. This material consisted of peripheral blood, taken on day 0 of AZD1222 vaccination. Receptors originate from an adult in good health.

The chain couples TRBV6-4 to TRBJ2-2; D may be TRBD1 (5 bases). Per the germline V gene, CDR1 is MRHNA and CDR2 is SNTAGT. The CDR3 covers 14 residues. V was trimmed by 6 bases and J by 1 base, leaving 9 bases between them. CDR3 loop: CASRVGLNTGELFF. In DNA, the CDR3 is TGTGCCAGCAGAGTGGGGCTGAACACCGGGGAGCTGTTTTTT.

V usage is TRBV7-9 and J usage is TRBJ1-2; perhaps TRBD1 as D (5 bases). The CDR3 totals 14 residues. Germline loops: CDR1 SEHNR, CDR2 FQNEAQ (reference sequence). Deletions cut 7 bases from V and 2 bases from J, with 14 bases between. CDR3 nucleotides: TGTGCCAGCATCAACCCAGGGTTGAACTATGGCTACACCTTC. Its protein product is CASINPGLNYGYTF.

This clone was seen a few times. Other nucleotide sequences in the sample specify the same CDR3. The chain couples TRBV28 to TRBJ1-2; D is uncertain. The CDR3 totals 12 residues. V was cut by 2 bases and J by 5 bases, with 6 bases left in between. Germline values: CDR1 MDHEN, CDR2 SYDVKM. CDR3 in DNA: TGTGCCAGCAGTTTAAGACTATATGGCTACACCTTC. Its translation is CASSLRLYGYTF.

This clone was counted a few times. The rearrangement uses TRBV27 and TRBJ2-1, with D possibly TRBD2 on 6 matching bases. The CDR3 totals 14 residues. The germline CDR1 and CDR2 sequences are MNHEY and SMNVEV (reference sequence). Trimming took off 3 bases at V and 10 bases at J, with 16 bases between the two ends. CDR3 protein: CASSFRLAQQEQFF. The CDR3 DNA reads TGTGCCAGCAGTTTCAGGCTAGCGCAACAGGAGCAGTTCTTC.

The rearrangement uses TRBV10-3 and TRBJ2-1; D is possibly TRBD2 (5 bases). Trimming removed 10 bases at V and 3 bases at J, with 13 bases between. CDR1 and CDR2 from the germline V gene are ENHRY and SYGVKD. The length of the CDR3 is 13 residues. DNA of the CDR3: TGTGCCACGTTAGCCGAGGGCTACAATGAGCAGTTCTTC. Protein product: CATLAEGYNEQFF.

J is TRBJ2-2 and V is TRBV7-2; tentatively, D is TRBD1 or TRBD2 (6 bases each). This CDR3 contains 15 residues. Per germline, CDR1 SGHTA and CDR2 FQGNSA. V gave up 2 bases and J gave up 5 bases, with 12 bases separating them. The DNA for the CDR3 is TGTGCCAGCAGCTTACGTACGGGGGCGACCGGGGAGCTGTTTTTT. Translating it yields CASSLRTGATGELFF.

The chain combines TRBV3-1 (or the pseudogene TRBV3-2) with TRBJ2-3, with TRBD2 as a possible D gene (6 bases). Trimming took 5 bases from V and 2 from J, leaving 14 bases between them. Germline V gene data show CDR1 as LGHDT and CDR2 as YNNKEL (reference sequence). The CDR3 has 15 amino acids. The CDR3, as DNA: TGTGCCAGCAGCGGAGGGAGGACCTACACAGATACGCAGTATTTT. Amino acids: CASSGGRTYTDTQYF.

The V gene is TRBV30, the J gene TRBJ2-1; TRBD2 aligns across 8 bases. Germline loops: CDR1 GTSNPN, CDR2 SVGIG (reference sequence). V was clipped by 8 bases and J by 0 bases; unmatched bases: 6. This CDR3 has 14 amino acids. The CDR3 DNA reads TGTGCCCACGGGAGGGAAAGCTCCTACAATGAGCAGTTCTTC. Translated, it gives CAHGRESSYNEQFF.

Only one count was recorded for this clone. This chain uses TRBV7-2 with TRBJ2-1; no clear D gene. V shed 1 base and J shed 6 bases, with 13 bases lying between them. The CDR3 runs 15 residues. The germline gives CDR1 SGHTA, CDR2 FQGNSA. CDR3 region: CASSLGRSLGNEQFF. CDR3 DNA: TGTGCCAGCAGCTTAGGGCGGTCCCTGGGCAATGAGCAGTTCTTC. The full variable domain, its missing parts supplied by reference TRBV7-2 and TRBJ2-1, is GAGVSQSPSNKVTEKGKDVELRCDPISGHTALYWYRQSLGQGLEFLIYFQGNSAPDKSGLPSDRFSAERTGGSVSTLTIQRTQQEDSAVYLCASSLGRSLGNEQFFGPGTRLTVL.

This chain links TRBV7-8 with TRBJ1-2, with D maybe TRBD1 (5 bases). Germline loops: CDR1 SGHVS, CDR2 FQNEAQ. This CDR3 has 15 residues. V was shortened by 5 bases and J by 0 bases, with 13 bases between the two germline ends. This CDR3 is CASSARMGANYGYTF. The CDR3 bases are TGTGCCAGCAGCGCCCGGATGGGGGCTAACTATGGCTACACCTTC.

The V gene is TRBV28, the J gene TRBJ1-5; D is ambiguous. V was shortened by 6 bases and J by 5 bases, with 14 bases between the two germline ends. In germline, CDR1 is MDHEN, CDR2 SYDVKM. CDR3 length: 14 amino acids. The CDR3 DNA sequence: TGTGCCAGCAGGGGCAGCAACATAGATCAGCCCCAGCATTTT. Encoded protein: CASRGSNIDQPQHF.

With respect to this clone: Germline is not matched at one junction end, which may reflect a read error. The chain links TRBV2 to TRBJ1-6, with D possibly matching TRBD1 (6 bases). The CDR3 has 13 amino acids. Germline V gene sequence: CDR1 SNHLY, CDR2 FYNNEI. CDR3 nucleotides: TGTACCAGCAGTGATCAGGGGAATTCACCCCTCCACTTT. This sequence encodes CTSSDQGNSPLHF.

This clone is a singleton in its sample. The chain has TRBV10-3 and TRBJ1-4, with D perhaps TRBD1 (6 bases). The CDR3 contains 17 residues. V lost 0 bases and J lost 7, with 18 bases in between. Germline lookup yields CDR1 ENHRY and CDR2 SYGVKD. In DNA form, the CDR3 reads TGTGCCATCAGTGAGTCGATCCTGGGGGCCACGGGTGAAAAACTGTTTTTT. It codes for CAISESILGATGEKLFF.

The chain links TRBV6-5 to TRBJ2-3; TRBD2 might be the D (6 bases). The germline V gene encodes CDR1 MNHEY and CDR2 SVGAGI. Trimming stripped 0 bases from V and 0 bases from J, with 10 bases between. The CDR3 loop spans 16 amino acids. The CDR3 region has the DNA TGTGCCAGCAGTTACTCCGGGGGTCTCAGCACAGATACGCAGTATTTT. As protein: CASSYSGGLSTDTQYF.

The chain combines TRBV2 with TRBJ1-1, with TRBD1 as a possible D gene (5 bases). This CDR3 contains 15 residues. V lost 0 bases and J 1 base, leaving 9 bases between the germline ends. Looked up from germline, CDR1 is SNHLY and CDR2 is FYNNEI. CDR3 DNA sequence: TGTGCCAGCAGTGAAGCGGGGCGGGCGAACACTGAAGCTTTCTTT. This codes for CASSEAGRANTEAFF.

The chain links TRBV4-2 to TRBJ1-6; 8 bases map to TRBD1. This CDR3 is 15 amino acids long. In germline, CDR1 is LGHNA, CDR2 YNFKEQ. V was clipped by 5 bases and J by 7 bases; unmatched bases: 7. The CDR3 sequence is CASSSTGDGNSPLHF. The CDR3 DNA reads TGTGCCAGCAGCTCGACAGGGGATGGGAATTCACCCCTCCACTTT.

This chain connects TRBV28 to TRBJ1-4; D unclear. V was shortened by 6 bases and J by 5 bases, with 4 bases between the two germline ends. CDR1 and CDR2 (germline): MDHEN, SYDVKM. The CDR3 consists of 11 residues. The CDR3 reads CASSYNEKLFF. DNA for the CDR3: TGTGCCAGCAGCTACAATGAAAAACTGTTTTTT.

This chain connects TRBV4-1 to TRBJ2-7; 8 nucleotides agree with TRBD1. The CDR3 is made up of 17 amino acids. CDR1 is MGHRA and CDR2 is YSYEKL in the germline V gene. J gave up 5 bases and V 0 bases, and 12 bases lay outside the gene matches. The CDR3 DNA is TGCGCCAGCAGCCAAGATTGGACAGGGTCCAAACGGGACGAGCAGTACTTC. Protein product: CASSQDWTGSKRDEQYF.

The CDR3 sequence is CASSEPGGSNEQYF. CDR3 coding DNA: TGTGCCAGCAGTGAGCCGGGGGGATCTAACGAGCAGTACTTC. V is TRBV6-1 and J is TRBJ2-7, with 7 nucleotides matching TRBD2. V lost 3 bases, J lost 5 bases, and 7 bases stayed unmatched. The CDR3 runs 14 residues. The germline gives CDR1 MNHNS, CDR2 SASEGT.

The chain combines TRBV28 with TRBJ1-6, with D possibly matching TRBD1 (5 bases). CDR3 length: 13 residues. Per germline, CDR1 MDHEN and CDR2 SYDVKM. V gave up 6 bases and J gave up 6 bases, with 9 bases separating them. The DNA of the CDR3 is TGTGCCAGCAGATCGACAGTTAATTCACCCCTCCACTTT. Its translation: CASRSTVNSPLHF.

The chain couples TRBV27 to TRBJ2-1, with 7 bases fitting TRBD2. V shed 7 bases, J shed 11 bases, and the junction held 5 bases outside the gene matches. Looked up from germline, CDR1 is MNHEY and CDR2 is SMNVEV (reference sequence). This CDR3 region has 11 residues. The DNA for the CDR3 is TGTGCCAGCAACGGGGGGTTGAAGCAGTTCTTC. This translates into CASNGGLKQFF.

V and J are TRBV7-2 and TRBJ2-1; 11 bases fit TRBD2. The CDR3 has 16 residues. V lost 4 bases and J lost 7; bases outside the gene matches: 9. Germline V lookup: CDR1 SGHTA, CDR2 FQGNSA. DNA of the CDR3: TGTGCCAGCAGCTCCCTACTAGCGGGAGAGGGGAATGAGCAGTTCTTC. Amino acid sequence: CASSSLLAGEGNEQFF.

The rearrangement joins TRBV9 to TRBJ2-7; D is undetermined. V was pared by 0 bases and J by 4 bases, with 14 bases between. The CDR3 extends over 15 amino acids. Looked up from germline, CDR1 is SGDLS and CDR2 is YYNGEE. CDR3 residues: CASSVGVPPGYEQYF. Written as DNA, the CDR3 is TGTGCCAGCAGCGTAGGAGTACCACCCGGATACGAGCAGTACTTC.

The chain joins TRBV11-2 to TRBJ2-1, with TRBD2 matching over 8 bases. The CDR3 has 13 amino acids. Germline CDR1 and CDR2: SGHAT and FQNNGV. V trimming: 6 bases; J trimming: 7 bases; junction bases outside the gene matches: 5. DNA for the CDR3: TGTGCCAGCAGGGGACTAGGGGTAAATGAGCAGTTCTTC. Translating it yields CASRGLGVNEQFF.

V usage is TRBV9 and J usage is TRBJ2-3, with 10 bases aligning to TRBD2. V lost 0 bases and J lost 0; bases outside the gene matches: 10. The CDR3 totals 19 residues. CDR1 and CDR2 from the germline V gene are SGDLS and YYNGEE. In DNA, the CDR3 is TGTGCCAGCAGCGTAGTTCCTAGCGGGGGCGCACCTAGCACAGATACGCAGTATTTT. Its translation is CASSVVPSGGAPSTDTQYF.

The CDR3 protein is CASSEPGQGRYEQYF. CDR3 coding DNA: TGTGCCAGCAGTGAACCCGGACAGGGGAGGTACGAGCAGTACTTC. The chain employs TRBV6-1 and TRBJ2-7; 9 positions agree with TRBD1. Germline assignment: CDR1 MNHNS and CDR2 SASEGT. The CDR3 runs 15 residues. Trimming at V came to 2 bases and at J to 4 bases, leaving 6 bases not matched to a gene.

V and J are TRBV11-2 and TRBJ1-3, with D unclear. V dropped 3 bases and J dropped 2 bases, with 14 bases sitting between them. CDR1 and CDR2 (germline): SGHAT, FQNNGV. The length of the CDR3 is 16 residues. The CDR3 sequence is CASSFSHLSPGNTIYF. For the CDR3, the DNA is TGTGCCAGCAGCTTCTCACATCTCTCGCCTGGAAACACCATATATTTT.